Here is one T cell receptor (beta chain) with its context. This sample was included in a study of blood T cell repertoires in COVID-19. The wider study: The United States, Italy and Spain were the sources of the acute and convalescent COVID-19 samples. Sample material is recorded as cDNA or gDNA derived from T cells, B-cell-depleted T cells, or PBMCs.

As handled by the study authors: Amplified reference gene primers provided the basis for estimating nucleated cell counts. TCRdb's copy holds only in-frame clones and misses some; the assay was immunoSEQ multiplex PCR. The V and J calls and clone size were taken over from that table, and D and trimming were inferred from the DNA. Altogether some 150,000 clones are present, around nine tenths being singletons, with the ten largest covering around 1.6%. The germline gives CDR1 SNHLY, CDR2 FYNNEI. The CDR3 is 17 amino acids. With 0 bases clipped from V and 8 bases from J, the junction kept 11 bases outside the gene matches.

V gene TRBV2 combines with J gene TRBJ1-4; TRBD1 agrees at 8 bases. The TCR was taken from a human donor in a cohort sampled during active COVID-19. The sample comprised peripheral blood. The CDR3 spells CASSEALVRQGREKLFF. CDR3 nucleotides: TGTGCCAGCAGTGAAGCGTTGGTTAGACAGGGGAGGGAAAAACTGTTTTTT. Combining the CDR3 with reference TRBV2 and TRBJ1-4 gives the whole variable domain EPEVTQTPSHQVTQMGQEVILRCVPISNHLYFYWYRQILGQKVEFLVSFYNNEISEKSEIFDDQFSVERPDGSNFTLKIRSTKLEDSAMYFCASSEALVRQGREKLFFGSGTQLSVL.